This is a list of T cell receptor beta chains from one sample in a study of T cells after posttransplantation cyclophosphamide. Assay used: immunoSEQ multiplex PCR; TCRdb lists only in-frame clones, some missing. Among some 3,900 clones listed, 75% to 85% were seen once. The sequencing here drew on CD4+ T cells sorted from blood, taken roughly 240 days after a stem cell transplant with posttransplant cyclophosphamide. The source is a male patient aged 25-45 years who received an allogeneic stem cell transplant from a related donor, was CMV-positive, and had no GVHD. Some T cells may be graft donor cells. Both conserved end residues are part of each CDR3. The order of the fields is clone size, CDR3 length, J gene, V gene, D gene, CDR3 protein. D genes are given only for firm matches. Only some rows state a clone size, as once, few, many or a class for expanded clones.

clone_size: NA; cdr3_length: 12; j_call: TRBJ1-2; v_call: TRBV6-1; d_call: TRBD1; cdr3_aa: CAGQGALYGYTF
clone_size: NA; cdr3_length: 16; j_call: TRBJ1-5; v_call: TRBV10-3; d_call: TRBD1; cdr3_aa: CAISSSGTGGNQPQHF
clone_size: few; cdr3_length: 14; j_call: TRBJ1-5; v_call: TRBV5-8; d_call: TRBD1; cdr3_aa: CASSGTVRNQPQHF
clone_size: NA; cdr3_length: 14; j_call: TRBJ2-3; v_call: TRBV5-5; d_call: NA; cdr3_aa: CASSVQPLTDTQYF
clone_size: NA; cdr3_length: 17; j_call: TRBJ1-4; v_call: TRBV7-9; d_call: NA; cdr3_aa: CASSLVLAVGLNEKLFF
clone_size: NA; cdr3_length: 18; j_call: TRBJ2-7; v_call: TRBV2; d_call: TRBD1; cdr3_aa: CASRTERDSLSPSYEQYF
clone_size: NA; cdr3_length: 17; j_call: TRBJ2-6; v_call: TRBV11-2; d_call: NA; cdr3_aa: CASSLLVGVGGANVLTF
clone_size: NA; cdr3_length: 15; j_call: TRBJ1-5; v_call: TRBV5-1; d_call: TRBD1; cdr3_aa: CASSLGGGTGQPQHF
clone_size: NA; cdr3_length: 15; j_call: TRBJ1-3; v_call: TRBV28; d_call: TRBD1; cdr3_aa: CASSLRQGSGNTIYF
clone_size: NA; cdr3_length: 15; j_call: TRBJ1-1; v_call: TRBV4-1; d_call: TRBD1; cdr3_aa: CASSPGQGADTEAFF
clone_size: NA; cdr3_length: 14; j_call: TRBJ1-1; v_call: TRBV15; d_call: TRBD1; cdr3_aa: CATSSLTGGTEAFF
clone_size: NA; cdr3_length: 14; j_call: TRBJ2-3; v_call: TRBV15; d_call: NA; cdr3_aa: CATTLDRGEYKQYF
clone_size: NA; cdr3_length: 17; j_call: TRBJ2-2; v_call: TRBV7-7; d_call: TRBD2; cdr3_aa: CASSFWSSGMNTGELFF
clone_size: NA; cdr3_length: 15; j_call: TRBJ2-3; v_call: TRBV29-1; d_call: TRBD2; cdr3_aa: CSGRRVAGDTDTQYF
clone_size: NA; cdr3_length: 13; j_call: TRBJ2-7; v_call: TRBV7-9; d_call: NA; cdr3_aa: CASSLGHFYEQYF
clone_size: NA; cdr3_length: 16; j_call: TRBJ2-2; v_call: TRBV11-2; d_call: NA; cdr3_aa: CASSLGLRANTGELFF
clone_size: once; cdr3_length: 14; j_call: TRBJ2-2; v_call: TRBV4-2; d_call: NA; cdr3_aa: CASSLLSGTGELFF
clone_size: NA; cdr3_length: 15; j_call: TRBJ1-6; v_call: TRBV2; d_call: TRBD1; cdr3_aa: CASSTGTGDNSPLHF
clone_size: NA; cdr3_length: 14; j_call: TRBJ2-3; v_call: TRBV7-3; d_call: NA; cdr3_aa: CASSLRASTDTQYF
clone_size: NA; cdr3_length: 15; j_call: TRBJ1-5; v_call: TRBV29-1; d_call: NA; cdr3_aa: CSVADGIIGNQPQHF
clone_size: NA; cdr3_length: 15; j_call: TRBJ2-1; v_call: TRBV4-1; d_call: NA; cdr3_aa: CASSQDGRGGDEQFF
clone_size: NA; cdr3_length: 14; j_call: TRBJ2-3; v_call: TRBV29-1; d_call: TRBD1; cdr3_aa: CSVQGQGLGDTQYF
clone_size: NA; cdr3_length: 14; j_call: TRBJ2-2; v_call: TRBV29-1; d_call: NA; cdr3_aa: CSVEGQANTGELFF
clone_size: few; cdr3_length: 16; j_call: TRBJ1-2; v_call: TRBV28; d_call: TRBD1; cdr3_aa: CASSPATGRLGYGYTF
clone_size: NA; cdr3_length: 15; j_call: TRBJ1-3; v_call: TRBV7-9; d_call: NA; cdr3_aa: CASSLSSGSGNTIYF
clone_size: NA; cdr3_length: 16; j_call: TRBJ2-3; v_call: TRBV2; d_call: NA; cdr3_aa: CASTQWGGPPVDTQYF
clone_size: once; cdr3_length: 16; j_call: TRBJ2-2; v_call: TRBV19; d_call: NA; cdr3_aa: CASTFSTGDRTGELFF
clone_size: few; cdr3_length: 14; j_call: NA; v_call: TRBV5-6; d_call: TRBD1; cdr3_aa: CASRRQGAGNTIYF
clone_size: NA; cdr3_length: 17; j_call: TRBJ2-7; v_call: TRBV11-1; d_call: TRBD2; cdr3_aa: CASSLGGSGRADYEQYF
clone_size: NA; cdr3_length: 16; j_call: TRBJ2-5; v_call: TRBV6-5; d_call: TRBD2; cdr3_aa: CASSYSEASGKETQYF
clone_size: NA; cdr3_length: 14; j_call: NA; v_call: TRBV15; d_call: TRBD2; cdr3_aa: CATSREGGRYEQYF
clone_size: NA; cdr3_length: 16; j_call: TRBJ2-7; v_call: TRBV4-1; d_call: TRBD2; cdr3_aa: CASSQDPTSGINEQYF
clone_size: NA; cdr3_length: 17; j_call: TRBJ1-4; v_call: TRBV28; d_call: TRBD1; cdr3_aa: CASSYPPGTEFNEKLFF
clone_size: NA; cdr3_length: 14; j_call: TRBJ1-2; v_call: TRBV7-9; d_call: NA; cdr3_aa: CASGGTGRSYGYTF
clone_size: NA; cdr3_length: 14; j_call: TRBJ2-1; v_call: TRBV7-2; d_call: NA; cdr3_aa: CASSQDRSYNEQFF
clone_size: NA; cdr3_length: 14; j_call: TRBJ1-5; v_call: TRBV7-2; d_call: NA; cdr3_aa: CASSLVWGEEPQHF
clone_size: NA; cdr3_length: 14; j_call: TRBJ1-1; v_call: TRBV10-3; d_call: NA; cdr3_aa: CATRGRGPNTEAFF
clone_size: once; cdr3_length: 15; j_call: TRBJ1-5; v_call: TRBV7-9; d_call: NA; cdr3_aa: CASSLRWQGNQPQHF
clone_size: NA; cdr3_length: 14; j_call: TRBJ2-7; v_call: TRBV10-3; d_call: NA; cdr3_aa: CAISESPSSYEQYF
clone_size: NA; cdr3_length: 17; j_call: TRBJ1-4; v_call: TRBV19; d_call: NA; cdr3_aa: CASRKSGGGQANEKLFF
clone_size: NA; cdr3_length: 11; j_call: TRBJ2-1; v_call: TRBV2; d_call: NA; cdr3_aa: CASGPYNEQFF
clone_size: once; cdr3_length: 15; j_call: TRBJ1-6; v_call: TRBV2; d_call: TRBD1; cdr3_aa: CARKQGSSYNSPLHF
clone_size: NA; cdr3_length: 15; j_call: TRBJ1-2; v_call: TRBV5-1; d_call: NA; cdr3_aa: CASSLDGVANYGYTF
clone_size: NA; cdr3_length: 17; j_call: TRBJ2-3; v_call: TRBV25-1; d_call: TRBD2; cdr3_aa: CASSPLDSGASTDTQYF
clone_size: NA; cdr3_length: 14; j_call: TRBJ1-2; v_call: TRBV7-2; d_call: NA; cdr3_aa: CASWLQGLNYGYTF
clone_size: NA; cdr3_length: 14; j_call: TRBJ2-1; v_call: TRBV10-3; d_call: TRBD2; cdr3_aa: CAIKGSGRDNEQFF
clone_size: NA; cdr3_length: 16; j_call: TRBJ2-2; v_call: TRBV5-4; d_call: TRBD2; cdr3_aa: CASSLGGGAGTGELFF
clone_size: NA; cdr3_length: 15; j_call: TRBJ2-3; v_call: TRBV5-1; d_call: NA; cdr3_aa: CASSLSDWGTDTQYF
clone_size: NA; cdr3_length: 15; j_call: TRBJ1-5; v_call: TRBV19; d_call: TRBD1; cdr3_aa: CASSITQGALQPQHF
clone_size: NA; cdr3_length: 17; j_call: TRBJ1-5; v_call: TRBV6-1; d_call: TRBD1; cdr3_aa: CASSDFWGQSSNQPQHF
clone_size: NA; cdr3_length: 14; j_call: TRBJ1-4; v_call: TRBV7-6; d_call: NA; cdr3_aa: CASSAGATNEKLFF
clone_size: NA; cdr3_length: 14; j_call: TRBJ1-4; v_call: TRBV7-9; d_call: NA; cdr3_aa: CASSFGQSNEKLFF
clone_size: NA; cdr3_length: 14; j_call: TRBJ2-1; v_call: TRBV18; d_call: NA; cdr3_aa: CASSPQRTYNEQFF
clone_size: once; cdr3_length: 17; j_call: TRBJ2-6; v_call: TRBV5-1; d_call: TRBD2; cdr3_aa: CASSLTSGGTGANVLTF
clone_size: NA; cdr3_length: 13; j_call: TRBJ2-5; v_call: TRBV29-1; d_call: NA; cdr3_aa: CSVKWTAQETQYF
clone_size: NA; cdr3_length: 13; j_call: TRBJ2-3; v_call: TRBV7-2; d_call: NA; cdr3_aa: CASSLVVRDTQYF
clone_size: NA; cdr3_length: 17; j_call: TRBJ2-7; v_call: TRBV5-1; d_call: TRBD2; cdr3_aa: CASSPGYGGLESREQYF